The 19 T cell receptor beta chains given below trace back to one sample, sequenced in a study of immune heterogeneity within non-small cell lung tumors. For the TCR beta CDR3, multiplex PCR with 32 V and 13 J primers performed the amplification. MiXCR was run by TCRdb on the multiplex PCR reads, yielding one entry per CDR3 protein. The data show about 2,000 distinct CDR3 sequences, with around 30% seen just once and 25% to 35% held by the top ten. Bulk tumor gDNA, 450 to 600 ng per sample, served as the TCR template. During surgery, several far-apart biopsies were obtained from every primary tumor. Those enrolled were patients newly diagnosed with untreated non-small cell lung cancer and undergoing curative surgery. The sequenced sample consisted of lung tumor tissue. The receptors come from a man in his 60s with non-small cell lung cancer.

A note on this clonotype: This may be a read error: a much more frequent sequence differs by one nucleotide. The rearrangement joins TRBV18 to TRBJ2-3; unclear D gene. CDR1 and CDR2 from the germline V gene are KGHSH and LQKENI. The ends were cut back, 5 bases at V and 0 bases at J, with 15 bases in the middle. The CDR3 is 16 residues long. CDR3 DNA sequence: TGTGCCAGCTCAACAAATCAAATGGATAGCACAGATACGCAGTATTTT. As protein: CASSTNQMDSTDTQYF.

The chain links TRBV24-1 to TRBJ1-2; a possible D gene is TRBD1 (5 bases). CDR1 is KGHDR and CDR2 is SFDVKD in the germline V gene. The length of the CDR3 is 16 residues. Between the trimmed V and J ends, which lost 2 bases and 0 bases, there was a span of 12 bases. The CDR3 loop is CATSDSSREANYGYTF. In DNA form, the CDR3 reads TGTGCCACCAGTGATTCCTCCAGGGAAGCTAACTATGGCTACACCTTC.

Relative to its sample, this clonotype is medium-sized. The V and J genes are TRBV6-2 or TRBV6-3 and TRBJ1-1; tentatively, D is TRBD1 (6 bases). V shed 5 bases and J shed 1 base, with 14 bases lying between them. Germline V lookup: CDR1 MNHEY, CDR2 SVGEGT. This CDR3 contains 15 residues. DNA for the CDR3: TGTGCCAGCAGTGCTACAGGGAAGGGGAACACTGAAGCTTTCTTT. Protein product: CASSATGKGNTEAFF.

This clonotype showed up just a few times. The CDR3 sequence is CSARGTASNYGYTF. CDR3 nucleotides: TGCAGTGCTAGGGGGACGGCCTCAAACTATGGCTACACCTTC. This chain uses TRBV20-1 with TRBJ1-2; possibly TRBD1 for D (5 bases). Deletions cut 3 bases from V and 2 bases from J, with 13 bases between. The CDR3 covers 14 residues. Looked up from germline, CDR1 is DFQATT and CDR2 is SNEGSKA (reference sequence).

By its share, this clonotype is large (0.1 to 1%). This chain uses TRBV2 with TRBJ1-4; no clear D gene. V lost 1 base and J lost 8, with 8 bases in between. CDR1 is SNHLY and CDR2 is FYNNEI in the germline V gene. CDR3 length: 13 amino acids. The CDR3 region has the DNA TGTGCCAGCAGTGAAGACCCCCACGAAAAACTGTTTTTT. This gives the protein CASSEDPHEKLFF.

This clonotype was seen a handful of times. The chain has TRBV5-1 and TRBJ1-1, with TRBD1 matching 10 bases. CDR1 is SGHRS and CDR2 is YFSETQ in the germline V gene. J lost 5 bases, V lost 4 bases, and 5 bases had no gene match. The CDR3 runs to 14 residues. CDR3 region: CASSMGQGKTEAFF. The CDR3 nucleotides are TGCGCCAGCAGCATGGGACAGGGGAAGACTGAAGCTTTCTTT.

Note on this clonotype: This may arise from a read error, as a much more abundant clone is one base away. The chain is built from TRBV2 and TRBJ1-6; 7 nucleotides match TRBD1. Germline V gene data show CDR1 as SNHLY and CDR2 as FYNNEI. The CDR3 consists of 15 residues. V shed 7 bases and J 14 bases; nucleotides not matched to a gene: 17. The CDR3 reads CASILQGLASEALHF. The CDR3 coding sequence is TGTGCCAGCATTCTACAGGGGTTGGCCTCGGAAGCCCTCCACTTT. Full variable domain (missing parts from reference TRBV2 and TRBJ1-6): EPEVTQTPSHQVTQMGQEVILRCVPISNHLYFYWYRQILGQKVEFLVSFYNNEISEKSEIFDDQFSVERPDGSNFTLKIRSTKLEDSAMYFCASILQGLASEALHFGNGTRLTVT.

This clonotype was detected once. The gene calls are TRBV19 and TRBJ1-4; 7 nucleotides match TRBD1. Germline V gene data show CDR1 as LNHDA and CDR2 as SQIVND (reference sequence). Trimming cost V 6 bases and J 5 bases; bases outside gene matches: 6. The CDR3 spans 14 residues. The CDR3 region has the DNA TGTGCCAGTAGACAGGGACAGAAAAATGAAAAACTGTTTTTT. Translating it yields CASRQGQKNEKLFF.

This clonotype is termed medium-sized. J is TRBJ2-7 and V is TRBV6-1; 8 nucleotides align to TRBD1. This CDR3 is built from 13 residues. J was trimmed by 3 bases and V by 6 bases; bases with no gene match: 4. CDR1 is MNHNS and CDR2 is SASEGT in the germline V gene. In DNA, the CDR3 is TGTGCCAGCAGCTGGGACAGGAACTACGAGCAGTACTTC. This encodes CASSWDRNYEQYF.

The rearrangement links TRBV6-5 to TRBJ2-7; D is perhaps TRBD1 (5 bases). Germline-derived CDR1 and CDR2 are MNHEY and SVGAGI. The CDR3 runs to 14 residues. Trimming took off 7 bases at V and 0 bases at J, with 13 bases between the two ends. CDR3 nucleotide sequence: TGTGCCAGCACTTCATCAGGGATCTCCTACGAGCAGTACTTC. This encodes CASTSSGISYEQYF.

The chain recombines TRBV6-1 with TRBJ1-1; D is possibly TRBD1 (6 bases). CDR1 and CDR2 (germline): MNHNS, SASEGT. The ends were cut back, 6 bases at V and 1 base at J, with 9 bases in the middle. The CDR3 contains 13 residues. CDR3 nucleotides: TGTGCCAGCAGCACAGGGAGGAACACTGAAGCTTTCTTT. Amino acids: CASSTGRNTEAFF.

V and J are TRBV30 and TRBJ1-4; D not resolved. The V and J ends lost 1 base and 8 bases respectively, with 14 bases between them. The CDR3 contains 14 residues. Germline CDR1 and CDR2: GTSNPN and SVGIG (reference sequence). The CDR3, as DNA: TGTGCCTGGAGTGAGGCCGGCTTCGGAGAAAAACTGTTTTTT. Protein: CAWSEAGFGEKLFF.

This clonotype was seen just once. The germline gene is not matched at one end of the junction; a read error may be the cause. The gene calls are TRBV6-1 and TRBJ2-3; D gene uncertain. This CDR3 contains 13 residues. CDR1 is MNHNS and CDR2 is SASEGT in the germline V gene. The CDR3: CASNELRTDTQYF. CDR3 nucleotide sequence: TGTGCCAGCAATGAACTCCGGACAGATACGCAGTATTTT.

By its share, this clonotype is medium-sized. The gene calls are TRBV14 and TRBJ2-5, with 12 bases fitting TRBD1. Per germline, CDR1 SGHDN and CDR2 FVKESK. J gave up 7 bases and V 2 bases, and 5 bases lay outside the gene matches. The CDR3 consists of 15 residues. CDR3 residues: CASSQLTGQGATQYF. In nucleotides, the CDR3 is TGTGCCAGCAGCCAACTTACGGGACAGGGGGCGACCCAGTACTTC.

The genes are TRBV6-5 and TRBJ2-2; TRBD2 matches 11 bases. The CDR3 length is 16 residues. From germline, CDR1 is MNHEY and CDR2 SVGAGI. J was trimmed by 5 bases and V by 4 bases; bases with no gene match: 6. CDR3: CASSWSLAGETGELFF. DNA of the CDR3: TGTGCCAGCAGTTGGTCACTAGCGGGAGAAACCGGGGAGCTGTTTTTT.

This clonotype is termed large. The chain joins TRBV20-1 to TRBJ2-4; 10 bases match TRBD2. The V segment lost 5 bases and the J segment 6 bases; nucleotides outside the gene matches: 10. Per the germline V gene, CDR1 is DFQATT and CDR2 is SNEGSKA (reference sequence). The CDR3 consists of 15 residues. The CDR3 bases are TGCAGTGCTTTCGAGCGGGAGGGCCAATTAAACATTCAGTACTTC. Protein: CSAFEREGQLNIQYF.

By sample share, this clonotype is medium-sized (0.01 to 0.1%). This chain's CDR3 is CATSRVPRAGSGNTIYF. The CDR3, as DNA: TGTGCCACCAGCAGAGTCCCCAGGGCCGGCTCTGGAAACACCATATATTTT. The genes are TRBV15 and TRBJ1-3, with D perhaps TRBD1 (5 bases). This CDR3 region has 17 residues. V gave up 1 base and J gave up 0 bases, with 13 bases separating them. Germline assignment: CDR1 LNHNV and CDR2 YYDKDF (reference sequence).

This clonotype was seen a single time. This sequence joins TRBV12-3 or TRBV12-4 and TRBJ1-1; D gene uncertain. The CDR3 length is 14 residues. V lost 6 bases, J lost 6 bases, and 17 bases lay in between. The CDR3 region is CASRRRLQSPEAFF. In DNA form, the CDR3 reads TGTGCCAGCAGAAGACGACTCCAAAGCCCTGAAGCTTTCTTT.

This sequence joins TRBV11-1 and TRBJ2-1; 7 nucleotides align to TRBD2. Losses at the gene ends were 3 bases for V and 7 bases for J; bases not matched to a gene: 6. The germline V gene encodes CDR1 SGHAT and CDR2 FQDESV (reference sequence). The CDR3 contains 14 residues. This CDR3 is CASSFPRAGNEQFF. In DNA, the CDR3 is TGTGCCAGCAGCTTTCCTAGAGCGGGGAATGAGCAGTTCTTC. Full variable domain (remainder filled in from reference TRBV11-1 and TRBJ2-1): EAEVAQSPRYKITEKSQAVAFWCDPISGHATLYWYRQILGQGPELLVQFQDESVVDDSQLPKDRFSAERLKGVDSTLKIQPAELGDSAMYLCASSFPRAGNEQFFGPGTRLTVL.